This T cell receptor beta chain was sequenced during a study of T-cell memory formation after mild COVID-19. 5'RACE, which relied on constant-segment primers, yielded TCR alpha and TCR beta cDNA libraries carrying sample barcodes and UMIs. Each CDR3 protein is one row after TCRdb ran MiXCR on the 5' RACE reads. The table records about 400,000 distinct CDR3 sequences, 20% to 30% of them present only once. The table lists this clonotype with a few counts. Antigen unknown. The CDR3 contains 15 residues. Germline CDR1 reads SGHRS; CDR2 reads YFSETQ. The J segment lost 4 bases and the V segment lost 3 bases, leaving 6 bases of the junction unmatched. Study-wide points: Certain responding clones were present in pre-infection memory, suggesting participation of cross-reactive memory.

The sequence came from an adult woman who had mild COVID-19 (a few samples of this study predate the infection). Cell type and time point are not known. The rearrangement links TRBV5-1 to TRBJ2-4; TRBD1 matches 8 bases. Sequencing used PBMCs or a T cell subset sorted from them (not recorded which). DNA for the CDR3: TGCGCCAGCAGCTCCGGGACAGGACAGAAAAACATTCAGTACTTC. Its protein product is CASSSGTGQKNIQYF. Full variable domain (outside the CDR3, taken from reference TRBV5-1 and TRBJ2-4): KAGVTQTPRYLIKTRGQQVTLSCSPISGHRSVSWYQQTPGQGLQFLFEYFSETQRNKGNFPGRFSGRQFSNSRSEMNVSTLELGDSALYLCASSSGTGQKNIQYFGAGTRLSVL.